These 20 T cell receptor beta chains share one sample of origin, sequenced in a study of blood T cell repertoires in COVID-19. Clones were read by immunoSEQ multiplex PCR, and TCRdb kept only the in-frame ones, dropping some. The sample includes 300,000 to 450,000 clones, about 90% of them seen just once. The sample was peripheral blood. These receptors all stem from a woman in her 30s with COVID-19, enrolled during active disease.

The chain recombines TRBV7-9 with TRBJ2-7; 8 bases fit TRBD2. CDR3 length: 14 amino acids. Germline V gene data show CDR1 as SEHNR and CDR2 as FQNEAQ (reference sequence). V shed 5 bases and J 1 base; nucleotides not matched to a gene: 4. DNA for the CDR3: TGTGCCAGCAGCCGCGCTAGCGGGTCCTACGAGCAGTACTTC. Its translation: CASSRASGSYEQYF.

The chain couples TRBV21-1 to TRBJ1-6. TRBV21-1 is annotated as a pseudogene. The CDR3 is made up of 16 amino acids. The CDR3 nucleotides read TGTGCCAGCAATGTGTGGGGGGGGCGATGGAATTCACCCCTCCACTTT. It is translated as CASNVWGGRWNSPLHF.

The chain carries TRBV3-1 (or the pseudogene TRBV3-2) and TRBJ1-1, with TRBD1 as a possible D gene (6 bases). Germline assignment: CDR1 LGHDT and CDR2 YNNKEL (reference sequence). This CDR3 region has 13 residues. Trimming pared 1 base from V and 5 bases from J, leaving 8 bases between. The DNA for the CDR3 is TGTGCCAGCAGCCAAGCAGGGGTTACTGAAGCTTTCTTT. Amino acids: CASSQAGVTEAFF.

The V gene is TRBV6-7, the J gene TRBJ2-7, with 8 bases aligning to TRBD1. TRBV6-7 falls under the ORF class, with uncertain function. The V and J ends lost 6 bases and 5 bases, in that order; junction bases with no gene match: 12. The CDR3 consists of 15 residues. CDR3 region: CASSLQGAPSHEQYF. CDR3 sequence (DNA): TGTGCCAGCAGCCTTCAGGGGGCCCCCTCGCACGAGCAGTACTTC.

This chain connects TRBV19 to TRBJ2-5; D might be TRBD1 (5 bases). Trimming shortened V by 3 bases and J by 4 bases, and 18 bases separated the two germline ends. The CDR3 is made up of 16 amino acids. Germline lookup yields CDR1 LNHDA and CDR2 SQIVND (reference sequence). CDR3 sequence: CASSISGRNRRETQYF. The CDR3 DNA sequence: TGTGCCAGTAGTATTTCCGGCCGTAACAGGAGAGAGACCCAGTACTTC.

Concerning this clone: The same CDR3 can be traced to other DNA sequences in this sample. This sequence joins TRBV7-8 and TRBJ1-5; no clear D gene. Trimming removed 5 bases from V and 4 bases from J, with 9 bases in between. This CDR3 comprises 13 residues. Germline V gene lookup returns CDR1 SGHVS and CDR2 FQNEAQ. CDR3 sequence reads: CASSPTPNQPQHF. CDR3 DNA sequence: TGTGCCAGCAGCCCTACCCCTAATCAGCCCCAGCATTTT.

The V gene is TRBV20-1, the J gene TRBJ1-2; TRBD1 might be the D (6 bases). Per germline, CDR1 DFQATT and CDR2 SNEGSKA (reference sequence). The CDR3 consists of 15 residues. Trimming removed 3 bases at V and 3 bases at J, with 17 bases between. The CDR3 sequence: CSASRGQTLDYGYTF. The CDR3 bases are TGCAGTGCTAGTCGTGGACAGACCCTGGACTATGGCTACACCTTC.

The chain carries TRBV15 and TRBJ2-1, with unresolved D. The CDR3 is 16 residues long. The V gene lost 0 bases and the J gene lost 2 bases, with 11 bases spanning the gap. Germline V lookup: CDR1 LNHNV, CDR2 YYDKDF (reference sequence). The CDR3 bases are TGTGCCACCAGCAGAGAAGCAGGATCTCCCTACAATGAGCAGTTCTTC. Protein sequence: CATSREAGSPYNEQFF.

The rearrangement joins TRBV23-1 to TRBJ2-7; the match to TRBD1 covers 8 bases. TRBV23-1 is noted as an ORF with a role that remains uncertain. The CDR3 has 15 amino acids. Trimming took 0 bases from V and 3 from J; bases not matched to a gene: 4. The CDR3 DNA sequence: TGCGCCAGCAGTCAATCGACAGGGGTGGGCTACGAGCAGTACTTC. The encoded protein is CASSQSTGVGYEQYF.

This clone was observed a single time. The J gene is TRBJ2-2, the V gene TRBV7-9; TRBD1 matches at 12 bases. The CDR3 consists of 14 residues. With V trimmed by 5 bases and J by 6 bases, 1 base remained unmatched. Germline CDR1 and CDR2: SEHNR and FQNEAQ (reference sequence). This CDR3 reads CASSRDRGPGELFF. Here the CDR3 DNA reads TGTGCCAGCAGCCGGGACAGGGGGCCCGGGGAGCTGTTTTTT.

V usage is TRBV25-1 and J usage is TRBJ1-2; the D gene is possibly TRBD1 (6 bases). This CDR3 region has 15 residues. CDR1 is MGHDK and CDR2 is SYGVNS in the germline V gene. V shed 5 bases and J shed 2 bases, with 15 bases lying between them. The CDR3 coding sequence is TGTGCCAGCAGTAAGGACAGCACTGGGAACTATGGCTACACCTTC. Protein: CASSKDSTGNYGYTF.

The chain links TRBV30 to TRBJ2-7; TRBD2 aligns across 7 bases. The CDR3 is 12 amino acids. Per germline, CDR1 GTSNPN and CDR2 SVGIG (reference sequence). J gave up 3 bases and V 8 bases, and 7 bases lay outside the gene matches. The CDR3 region is CAASGEGYEQYF. Written as DNA, the CDR3 is TGTGCCGCGTCGGGGGAGGGCTACGAGCAGTACTTC.

The chain uses TRBV6-1 and TRBJ1-2; 7 nucleotides match TRBD1. The CDR3 loop spans 15 amino acids. V shed 2 bases, J shed 0 bases, and the junction held 3 bases outside the gene matches. Germline lookup yields CDR1 MNHNS and CDR2 SASEGT. The CDR3 here is CASSEPGTANYGYTF. The DNA for the CDR3 is TGTGCCAGCAGTGAACCGGGGACAGCTAACTATGGCTACACCTTC.

V usage is TRBV5-4 and J usage is TRBJ2-2; D is unresolved. The CDR3 totals 16 residues. The V end lost 0 bases, the J end lost 0 bases, and 9 bases lay between the germline ends. Germline lookup yields CDR1 SGHNT and CDR2 YYREEE (reference sequence). The DNA for the CDR3 is TGTGCCAGCAGCTTGGACGCGCGAACGAACACCGGGGAGCTGTTTTTT. Its protein is CASSLDARTNTGELFF.

The chain recombines TRBV27 with TRBJ2-7; a possible D gene is TRBD1 (5 bases). Germline loops: CDR1 MNHEY, CDR2 SMNVEV (reference sequence). CDR3 size: 15 residues. Trimming cost V 2 bases and J 3 bases, with 14 bases left between them. The CDR3 reads CASSLRGDWNYEQYF. In DNA, the CDR3 is TGTGCCAGCAGTTTAAGGGGCGATTGGAACTACGAGCAGTACTTC.

Remarks on this clone: The same CDR3 is also encoded by other DNA sequences in this sample. The chain is built from TRBV19 and TRBJ2-5, with 8 positions matching TRBD2. V shed 3 bases and J 4 bases; nucleotides not matched to a gene: 1. Per germline, CDR1 LNHDA and CDR2 SQIVND (reference sequence). The CDR3 is made up of 13 amino acids. The CDR3 DNA reads TGTGCCAGTAGTATTGCGGGGGGAGAGACCCAGTACTTC. It is translated as CASSIAGGETQYF.

The V and J genes are TRBV20-1 and TRBJ2-7; D is unclear. Germline-derived CDR1 and CDR2 are DFQATT and SNEGSKA (reference sequence). V lost 3 bases, J lost 0 bases, and 12 bases lay in between. The CDR3 consists of 14 residues. In nucleotides, the CDR3 is TGCAGTGCTAGTCGTCCAGATAACTCCTACGAGCAGTACTTC. It is translated as CSASRPDNSYEQYF.

The rearrangement uses TRBV30 and TRBJ2-1; the D gene is possibly TRBD2 (6 bases). Germline V gene lookup returns CDR1 GTSNPN and CDR2 SVGIG (reference sequence). This CDR3 contains 11 residues. Trimming took off 4 bases at V and 7 bases at J, with 8 bases between the two ends. CDR3 in DNA: TGTGCCTGGAAACGGGAGAATGAGCAGTTCTTC. It encodes CAWKRENEQFF.

The chain recombines TRBV7-6 with TRBJ2-3; 9 bases are a match to TRBD2. The CDR3 spans 15 residues. Trimming cost V 8 bases and J 6 bases; bases outside gene matches: 12. Germline CDR1 is SGHVS and CDR2 is FNYEAQ. The CDR3 loop is CASQRVAGDGDTQYF. The CDR3 nucleotides are TGTGCCAGCCAACGGGTAGCGGGGGACGGTGATACGCAGTATTTT.

This clone was seen only a few times. The rearrangement joins TRBV28 to TRBJ2-5; unclear D gene. CDR1 is MDHEN and CDR2 is SYDVKM in the germline V gene. The V end was cut by 10 bases, the J end by 3 bases, with 15 bases between. This CDR3 is 13 amino acids long. The CDR3 sequence: CATTIPGKETQYF. The CDR3 DNA sequence: TGTGCCACCACGATCCCGGGTAAAGAGACCCAGTACTTC.